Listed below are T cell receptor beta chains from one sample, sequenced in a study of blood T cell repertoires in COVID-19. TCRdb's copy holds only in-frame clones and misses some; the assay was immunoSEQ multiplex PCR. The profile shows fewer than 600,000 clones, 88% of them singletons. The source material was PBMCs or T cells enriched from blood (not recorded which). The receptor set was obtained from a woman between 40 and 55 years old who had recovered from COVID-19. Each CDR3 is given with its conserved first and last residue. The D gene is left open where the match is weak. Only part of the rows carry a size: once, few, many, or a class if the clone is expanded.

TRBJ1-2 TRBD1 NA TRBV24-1 TGTGCCACCAGTGATTCCCGACAGGGTCATGGCTACACCTTC CATSDSRQGHGYTF
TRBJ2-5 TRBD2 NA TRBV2 TGTGCCAGCAGACCTGGGACTAGCGGACAAGAGACCCAGTACTTC CASRPGTSGQETQYF
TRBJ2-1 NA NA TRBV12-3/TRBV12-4 TGTGCCAGCAGTTCTCTCCAGGTTAATGAGCAGTTCTTC CASSSLQVNEQFF
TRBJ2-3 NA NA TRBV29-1 TGCAGCGAAACAGCTTCTAGCACAGATACGCAGTATTTT CSETASSTDTQYF
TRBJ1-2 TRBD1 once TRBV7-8 TGTGCCAGCAGCTTAGAACAGGGGAACGGCTACACCTTC CASSLEQGNGYTF
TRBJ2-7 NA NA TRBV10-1 TGCGCCAGCAACCCGGGACAATCCACAAAGGGGCAGTACTTC CASNPGQSTKGQYF
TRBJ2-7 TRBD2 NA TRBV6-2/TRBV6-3 TGTGCCAGCAGTCCACTAGCGGGTTACTACGAGCAGTACTTC CASSPLAGYYEQYF
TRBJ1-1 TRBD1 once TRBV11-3 TGTGCCAGCAGCTTACGGACAGGAAAGAACACTGAAGCTTTCTTT CASSLRTGKNTEAFF
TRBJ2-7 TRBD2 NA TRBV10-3 TGTGCCATCAGAGATTCAGGACTAGGGCGGGTGTGGGGCGAGCAGTACTTC CAIRDSGLGRVWGEQYF
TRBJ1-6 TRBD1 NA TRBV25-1 TGTGCCAGCAGTAGGACAGGGGAGACCTCACCCCTCCACTTT CASSRTGETSPLHF
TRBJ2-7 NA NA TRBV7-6 TGTGCCAGCAGCTACGACAGATCCTACGAGCAGTACTTC CASSYDRSYEQYF
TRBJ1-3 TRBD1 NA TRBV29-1 TGCAGCGTTCAGACAGGGGGGCGGCCTGGAAACACCATATATTTT CSVQTGGRPGNTIYF
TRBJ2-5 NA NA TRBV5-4 TGTGCCAGCAGCTTCTGGGGGCGCGAGGAGACCCAGTACTTC CASSFWGREETQYF
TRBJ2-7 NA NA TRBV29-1 TGCAGCGTTGTCGGGTGGACAGACGGCGGCTACGAGCAGTACTTC CSVVGWTDGGYEQYF
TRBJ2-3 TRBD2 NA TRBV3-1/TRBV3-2 TGTGCCAGCAGCCACGGGGCAGCGGGAGGGGTACCAGATACGCAGTATTTT CASSHGAAGGVPDTQYF
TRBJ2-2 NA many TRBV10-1 TGCGCCAGCAGTGAGGATACAGCCGGGGAGCTGTTTTTT CASSEDTAGELFF
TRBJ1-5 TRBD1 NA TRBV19 TGTGCCAGTAGTATACCGGTGGGACAGGGAAGCAATCAGCCCCAGCATTTT CASSIPVGQGSNQPQHF
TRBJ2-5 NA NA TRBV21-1 TGTGCCAGCAGCCCAGGGTCGGACACTGAGACCCAGTACTTC CASSPGSDTETQYF
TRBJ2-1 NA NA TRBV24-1 TGTGCCACCAGTGATGAGCGAGGCTACAATGAGCAGTTCTTC CATSDERGYNEQFF
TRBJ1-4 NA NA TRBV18 TGTGCCAGCTCACCACCGCGGAGAGGGGGTGAAAAACTGTTTTTT CASSPPRRGGEKLFF
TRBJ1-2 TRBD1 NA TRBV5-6 TGTGCCAGCAGCTTGGGGACAGGGGATTACTATGGCTACACCTTC CASSLGTGDYYGYTF
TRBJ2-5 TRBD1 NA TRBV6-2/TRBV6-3 TGTGCCAGCAGTTACGGACAGGGTCCGAGAGGGACCCAGTACTTC CASSYGQGPRGTQYF
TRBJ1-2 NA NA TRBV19 TGTGCCAGTAGTATAAGAGGATCGGGGGGCTACACCTTC CASSIRGSGGYTF
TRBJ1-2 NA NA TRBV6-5 TGTGCCAGCACCCCTACCCAAATGTATGGCTACACCTTC CASTPTQMYGYTF
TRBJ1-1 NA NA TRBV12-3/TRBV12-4 TGTGCCAGCACCCTACGTTACACTGAAGCTTTCTTT CASTLRYTEAFF
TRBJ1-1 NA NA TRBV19 TGTGCCAGTAGTAGAACCGGGTTGAACACTGAAGCTTTCTTT CASSRTGLNTEAFF
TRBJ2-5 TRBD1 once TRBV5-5 TGTGCCAGCAGCTTGGGAGGACTACAGGGGGCGCGGGAGACCCAGTACTTC CASSLGGLQGARETQYF
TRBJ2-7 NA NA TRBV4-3 TGCGCCAGCAGCCAAGATTGGGGGGTCCCCTACGAGCAGTACTTC CASSQDWGVPYEQYF
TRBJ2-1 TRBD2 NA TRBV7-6 TGTGCCAGCAGCCCCCAGGCCGGGGGGAATGAGCAGTTCTTC CASSPQAGGNEQFF
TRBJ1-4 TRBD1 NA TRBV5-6 TGTGCCAGCAGCTCGACAGGGAATGAAAAACTGTTTTTT CASSSTGNEKLFF
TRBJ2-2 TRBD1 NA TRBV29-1 TGCAGCGTTGATACAGGGGCAACCGGGGAGCTGTTTTTT CSVDTGATGELFF
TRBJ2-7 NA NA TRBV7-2 TGTGCCAGCAGCTTCCCTCAGGGAGAGCAGTACTTC CASSFPQGEQYF
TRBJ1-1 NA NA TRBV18 TGTGCCAGCTCACCACCATTAGGAGGGCCTGAAGCTTTCTTT CASSPPLGGPEAFF
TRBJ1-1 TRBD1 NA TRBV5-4 TGTGCCAGCAGCCGAGGGACAGGGTACACTGAAGCTTTCTTT CASSRGTGYTEAFF
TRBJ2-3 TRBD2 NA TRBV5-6 TGTGCCAGCACCCTACTAGGACTAGCGGGAGATACGCAGTATTTT CASTLLGLAGDTQYF
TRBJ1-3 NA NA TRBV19 TGTGCCAGTACCCTACAGGCCTCTGGAAACACCATATATTTT CASTLQASGNTIYF
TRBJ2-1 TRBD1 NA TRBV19 TGTGCCAGTACCGCCAGCGGGACAGGGGTTTTGGGTGAGCAGTTCTTC CASTASGTGVLGEQFF
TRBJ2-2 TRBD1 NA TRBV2 TGTGCCAGCAGTGACGGGCAGGGGGCGAGGGAGCTGTTTTTT CASSDGQGARELFF
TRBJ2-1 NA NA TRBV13 TGTGCCAGCAGCCCCCCCCCTGGGCCTTCCAATGAGCAGTTCTTC CASSPPPGPSNEQFF
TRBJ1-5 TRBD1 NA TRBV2 TGTGCCAGCAGTGGACAGGGGGCTCGAAGCAATCAGCCCCAGCATTTT CASSGQGARSNQPQHF
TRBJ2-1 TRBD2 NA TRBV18 TGTGCCAGCTCACCCCTACAGACTAGCGGGAGTAGGAATGAGCAGTTCTTC CASSPLQTSGSRNEQFF
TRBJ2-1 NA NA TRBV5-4 TGTGCCAGCAGCTTGGGGGGCGGAAGAACCTACAATGAGCAGTTCTTC CASSLGGGRTYNEQFF
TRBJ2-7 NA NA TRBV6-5 TGTGCCAGCCGCGGGACGGCCTACGAGCAGTACTTC CASRGTAYEQYF
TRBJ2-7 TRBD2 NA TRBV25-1 TGTGCCAGCACGGGTACTAGCGGACCCTACGAGCAGTACTTC CASTGTSGPYEQYF
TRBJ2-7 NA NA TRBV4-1 TGCGCCAGCAGCCGGCCTCCGGGCTACGAGCAGTACTTC CASSRPPGYEQYF
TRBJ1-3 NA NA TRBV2 TGTGCCAGCAGTGAAAACCTGGCAAACACCATATATTTT CASSENLANTIYF
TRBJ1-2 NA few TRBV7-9 TGTGCCAGCAGCCCCCGACGGAGTAACTATGGCTACACCTTC CASSPRRSNYGYTF
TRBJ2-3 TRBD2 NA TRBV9 TGTGCCAGCAGCCCTTACGGGGGGGAACCAGATACGCAGTATTTT CASSPYGGEPDTQYF
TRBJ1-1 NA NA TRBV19 TGTGCCAGTAGTATATTCGGGGTCCGGAACACTGAAGCTTTCTTT CASSIFGVRNTEAFF
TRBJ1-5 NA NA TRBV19 TGTGCCAGTAGTATATTAGGACAGAACAATCAGCCCCAGCATTTT CASSILGQNNQPQHF
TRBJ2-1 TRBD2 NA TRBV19 TGTGCCAGCTCCAACCGACCCACTAGCGGGAGATACAATGAGCAGTTCTTC CASSNRPTSGRYNEQFF
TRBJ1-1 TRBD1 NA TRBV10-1 TGCGCCAGCAGCGCCGGGACAGTGAACACTGAAGCTTTCTTT CASSAGTVNTEAFF
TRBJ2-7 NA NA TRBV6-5 TGTGCCAGCAGTTACGCGACAGAAACCTACGAGCAGTACTTC CASSYATETYEQYF
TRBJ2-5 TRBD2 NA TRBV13 TGTGCCAGCAGAAACAATAGCGGGAGTCGGTATCCCCAGTACTTC CASRNNSGSRYPQYF
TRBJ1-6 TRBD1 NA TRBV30 TGTGCCTGGAGTGTATCAGGGGGAAGATTTTATAATTCACCCCTCCACTTT CAWSVSGGRFYNSPLHF
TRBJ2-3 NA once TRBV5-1 TGCGCCAGCAGCTTCGGGGGAGTCCCCACAGATACGCAGTATTTT CASSFGGVPTDTQYF
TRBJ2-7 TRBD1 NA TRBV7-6 TGTGCCAGCAGCACCGGGACAGGGATTCGATACGAGCAGTACTTC CASSTGTGIRYEQYF
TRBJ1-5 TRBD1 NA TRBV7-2 TGTGCCAGCACCAAAGGAGGGGGCGTGATGAGCAATCAGCCCCAGCATTTT CASTKGGGVMSNQPQHF
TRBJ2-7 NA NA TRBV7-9 TGTGCCAGCAGCTTATACGGGAGTGGCACCTACGAGCAGTACTTC CASSLYGSGTYEQYF
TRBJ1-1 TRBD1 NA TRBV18 TGTGCCTCAAACAGGGACAGGGGGTCGACAGGCGCTTTCTTT CASNRDRGSTGAFF